A single sample gave rise to the 30 T cell receptor beta chains below, sequenced in a study of shared clonotypes between healthy human individuals (dated by TCRdb to 2019 to 2021). Library construction relied on the immunoSEQ multiplex PCR assay. The immuneACCESS repertoire file appears here via TCRdb, limited to in-frame rearrangements. These files lack a portion of the clones; in checked studies, under half of the deficit traces to unresolved V genes, and the cause of the others is not known. For this sample there are about 1.5 million clones; approximately 98% appear just once. The ten largest clones capture roughly 0.45% of the sample. The sequencing input was naive CD4+ T cells sorted from blood. What the cell subset or site label conveys for this sample: CD45RA+ positively selected. Every receptor here comes from a man aged 30 to 45 in good health.

The chain employs TRBV5-1 and TRBJ2-1; 11 nucleotides align to TRBD2. V dropped 0 bases and J dropped 4; count of bases not matched to a gene: 3. This CDR3 comprises 16 residues. From germline, CDR1 is SGHRS and CDR2 YFSETQ. The CDR3 region has the DNA TGCGCCAGCAGCTTGGAGGGACTAGCGGAGTACAATGAGCAGTTCTTC. It is translated as CASSLEGLAEYNEQFF.

This sequence joins TRBV2 and TRBJ2-2; 9 bases are shared with TRBD2. Germline V gene data show CDR1 as SNHLY and CDR2 as FYNNEI. CDR3 size: 14 residues. Trimming removed 5 bases from V and 8 bases from J; junction bases left unmatched: 6. In DNA form, the CDR3 reads TGTGCCAGCAGTAGTCTTAGCGGGAGTGGGGAGCTGTTTTTT. Amino acid sequence: CASSSLSGSGELFF.

This clone turned up a few times. Here the CDR3 reads CSVHSELNTEAFF. The CDR3 DNA reads TGCAGCGTGCACAGCGAGTTGAACACTGAAGCTTTCTTT. The chain uses TRBV29-1 and TRBJ1-1; D uncertain. CDR1 is SQVTM and CDR2 is ANQGSEA in the germline V gene. The length of the CDR3 is 13 residues. With 6 bases removed from V and 0 bases from J, the gap between germline ends came to 11 bases.

A single count supports this clone. Here the CDR3 DNA reads TGTGCCAGCAGTTCACAGAAGGGCGGCTACACCTTC. Translation: CASSSQKGGYTF. J is TRBJ1-2 and V is TRBV28; D is ambiguous. CDR1 is MDHEN, CDR2 SYDVKM, per germline. Trimming cost V 4 bases and J 8 bases, with 11 bases left between them. The CDR3 extends over 12 amino acids.

The rearrangement uses TRBV21-1 and TRBJ2-1; the table's D call of TRBD2 was not tested on the DNA. TRBV21-1 is a pseudogene segment. The length of the CDR3 is 15 residues. CDR3 coding DNA: TGTGCCAGCGGCCACCCACTAGCGGGAGGTAATGAGCAGTTCTTC. It codes for CASGHPLAGGNEQFF.

This chain links TRBV5-1 with TRBJ2-7; 12 bases are shared with TRBD2. Losses at the gene ends were 4 bases for V and 4 bases for J; bases not matched to a gene: 9. This CDR3 has 16 residues. In germline, CDR1 is SGHRS, CDR2 YFSETQ. The DNA for the CDR3 is TGCGCCAGCAGCCATTCGGCGACTAGCGGGAGTTACGAGCAGTACTTC. It is translated as CASSHSATSGSYEQYF.

J is TRBJ2-7 and V is TRBV4-2, with 10 bases lining up with TRBD1. The CDR3 contains 16 residues. Trimming cost V 1 base and J 0 bases; bases outside gene matches: 3. CDR1 and CDR2 from the germline V gene are LGHNA and YNFKEQ. The CDR3: CASSQGTGGSSYEQYF. The CDR3 DNA reads TGTGCCAGCAGCCAAGGGACAGGGGGGAGCTCCTACGAGCAGTACTTC.

This chain joins TRBV11-2 and TRBJ2-1, with 8 bases aligning to TRBD2. This CDR3 comprises 17 residues. After removal of 1 base from V and 4 bases from J, the junction contained 9 bases not matched to a gene. Germline CDR1 and CDR2: SGHAT and FQNNGV. CDR3 nucleotide sequence: TGTGCCAGCAGCTTAGTTCTAACGGCGGGGGGATACAATGAGCAGTTCTTC. The encoded protein is CASSLVLTAGGYNEQFF.

The chain employs TRBV6-1 and TRBJ2-1; TRBD1 matches at 11 bases. J gave up 4 bases and V 4 bases, and 6 bases lay outside the gene matches. CDR1 and CDR2 (germline): MNHNS, SASEGT. This CDR3 is built from 16 residues. CDR3 residues: CASSADRGPRYNEQFF. The CDR3 nucleotides read TGTGCCAGCAGTGCGGACAGGGGGCCGCGGTACAATGAGCAGTTCTTC.

The chain is built from TRBV28 and TRBJ1-2; D remains unclear. The CDR3 runs 13 residues. V was trimmed by 3 bases and J by 7 bases, leaving 12 bases between them. Germline CDR1 reads MDHEN; CDR2 reads SYDVKM. The CDR3 region is CASSFHGSSGYTF. CDR3 bases: TGTGCCAGCAGTTTCCACGGGAGTTCTGGCTACACCTTC.

This chain connects TRBV28 to TRBJ2-5; no firm D call. The CDR3 runs to 16 residues. V was trimmed by 1 base and J by 1 base, leaving 13 bases between them. Germline V gene lookup returns CDR1 MDHEN and CDR2 SYDVKM. CDR3 in amino acids: CASSLFQYWGQETQYF. The CDR3, as DNA: TGTGCCAGCAGTTTATTTCAGTATTGGGGCCAAGAGACCCAGTACTTC. Full variable domain (outside the CDR3, taken from reference TRBV28 and TRBJ2-5): DVKVTQSSRYLVKRTGEKVFLECVQDMDHENMFWYRQDPGLGLRLIYFSYDVKMKEKGDIPEGYSVSREKKERFSLILESASTNQTSMYLCASSLFQYWGQETQYFGPGTRLLVL.

The chain joins TRBV28 to TRBJ2-1, with 7 bases that match TRBD2. The J segment lost 7 bases and the V segment lost 6 bases, leaving 15 bases of the junction unmatched. Germline CDR1 MDHEN, CDR2 SYDVKM. This CDR3 is 16 amino acids long. The CDR3 is CASRSPGTTIRNEQFF. The CDR3 nucleotides are TGTGCCAGCAGAAGCCCCGGGACTACCATCCGTAATGAGCAGTTCTTC.

V is TRBV5-4 and J is TRBJ1-4; D gene uncertain. The CDR3 consists of 15 residues. The germline V and J ends were trimmed by 4 bases and 7 bases, with 17 bases remaining between them. Germline V gene data show CDR1 as SGHNT and CDR2 as YYREEE (reference sequence). CDR3 sequence reads: CASSIRLGQTEKLFF. CDR3 DNA: TGTGCCAGCAGCATAAGACTCGGCCAAACTGAAAAACTGTTTTTT.

J is TRBJ2-2 and V is TRBV18; TRBD1 might be the D (6 bases). Germline V gene sequence: CDR1 KGHSH, CDR2 LQKENI. The CDR3 loop spans 17 amino acids. The V end lost 1 base, the J end lost 7 bases, and 19 bases lay between the germline ends. The CDR3 DNA reads as TGTGCCAGCTCACCACTTCTTACAGGGTGGCAAGGCGGGGAGCTGTTTTTT. Amino acid sequence: CASSPLLTGWQGGELFF.

The chain employs TRBV5-5 and TRBJ2-7; no definite D call. The CDR3 length is 12 residues. Germline CDR1 is SGHKS and CDR2 is YYEKEE (reference sequence). Between the trimmed V and J ends, which lost 3 bases and 3 bases, there was a span of 7 bases. The CDR3, as DNA: TGTGCCAGCAGCTCCCCCGTCTACGAGCAGTACTTC. Its protein product is CASSSPVYEQYF. Full variable domain (outside the CDR3, taken from reference TRBV5-5 and TRBJ2-7): DAGVTQSPTHLIKTRGQQVTLRCSPISGHKSVSWYQQVLGQGPQFIFQYYEKEERGRGNFPDRFSARQFPNYSSELNVNALLLGDSALYLCASSSPVYEQYFGPGTRLTVT.

The rearrangement joins TRBV7-6 to TRBJ2-1; tentatively, D is TRBD2 (7 bases). V lost 1 base and J 6 bases, leaving 16 bases between the germline ends. In germline, CDR1 is SGHVS, CDR2 FNYEAQ. This CDR3 is built from 16 residues. In DNA form, the CDR3 reads TGTGCCAGCAGCTTAGTGGCGGGGAGGGGGGTCAATGAGCAGTTCTTC. It codes for CASSLVAGRGVNEQFF. The full variable domain, completed using reference TRBV7-6 and TRBJ2-1, is GAGVSQSPRYKVTKRGQDVALRCDPISGHVSLYWYRQALGQGPEFLTYFNYEAQQDKSGLPNDRFSAERPEGSISTLTIQRTEQRDSAMYRCASSLVAGRGVNEQFFGPGTRLTVL.

This clone was seen a single time. Other DNA sequences in this specimen translate into the identical CDR3. V usage is TRBV7-9 and J usage is TRBJ1-5; weak D call: TRBD1 (6 bases). The V gene's germline CDR1 is SEHNR and CDR2 FQNEAQ (reference sequence). The germline V and J ends were trimmed by 4 bases and 6 bases, with 10 bases remaining between them. This CDR3 region has 13 residues. CDR3 bases: TGTGCCAGCAGCTCACAGGGAGGTCAGCCCCAGCATTTT. It encodes CASSSQGGQPQHF. The full variable domain, completed using reference TRBV7-9 and TRBJ1-5, is DTGVSQNPRHKITKRGQNVTFRCDPISEHNRLYWYRQTLGQGPEFLTYFQNEAQLEKSRLLSDRFSAERPKGSFSTLEIQRTEQGDSAMYLCASSSQGGQPQHFGDGTRLSIL.

V gene TRBV29-1 combines with J gene TRBJ2-5, with D possibly being TRBD1 (5 bases). The CDR3 extends over 14 amino acids. Deletions cut 7 bases from V and 2 bases from J, with 17 bases between. CDR1 is SQVTM and CDR2 is ANQGSEA in the germline V gene. CDR3 protein: CSADRQSLQETQYF. For the CDR3, the DNA is TGCAGCGCCGACCGACAGTCCCTTCAAGAGACCCAGTACTTC.

The V and J genes are TRBV7-8 and TRBJ2-1, with D possibly TRBD2 on 6 matching bases. The CDR3 runs to 16 residues. V gave up 5 bases and J gave up 0 bases, with 14 bases separating them. Germline V gene sequence: CDR1 SGHVS, CDR2 FQNEAQ. As DNA, the CDR3 is TGTGCCAGCAGCACCTTAGCGGAGAGCTCCTACAATGAGCAGTTCTTC. Protein product: CASSTLAESSYNEQFF.

The gene calls are TRBV10-3 and TRBJ2-7, with TRBD1 identical over 10 bases. Looked up from germline, CDR1 is ENHRY and CDR2 is SYGVKD. The CDR3 covers 15 residues. The V gene end was trimmed by 7 bases and the J gene end by 4 bases; junction bases not matched to a gene: 10. Written as DNA, the CDR3 is TGTGCCATCATAGGCTGGACAGGGGGAAGGTACGAGCAGTACTTC. This gives the protein CAIIGWTGGRYEQYF.

The genes are TRBV15 and TRBJ2-3, with TRBD2 matching over 8 bases. The V and J ends lost 4 bases and 3 bases, in that order; junction bases with no gene match: 15. The CDR3 extends over 18 amino acids. Germline lookup yields CDR1 LNHNV and CDR2 YYDKDF (reference sequence). CDR3 loop: CATSKRDGGRRMTDTQYF. CDR3 DNA sequence: TGTGCCACCAGCAAACGCGATGGCGGGAGGAGGATGACAGATACGCAGTATTTT.

This sequence joins TRBV9 and TRBJ1-3; no definite D call. Germline-derived CDR1 and CDR2 are SGDLS and YYNGEE. This CDR3 region has 15 residues. Trimming removed 0 bases from V and 0 bases from J, with 7 bases in between. The CDR3 spells CASSVATVSGNTIYF. The DNA of the CDR3 is TGTGCCAGCAGCGTAGCTACAGTCTCTGGAAACACCATATATTTT.

The chain is built from TRBV4-3 and TRBJ1-1; D uncertain. Germline loops: CDR1 LGHNA, CDR2 YSLEER. The CDR3 spans 15 residues. V was trimmed by 0 bases and J by 5 bases, leaving 13 bases between them. Written as DNA, the CDR3 is TGCGCCAGCAGCCAAGATCTGGTGGGGTGGACTGAAGCTTTCTTT. Residues: CASSQDLVGWTEAFF.

CDR3 residues: CASSPDIAGGADTQYF. The CDR3 region has the DNA TGTGCCAGCAGCCCTGACATCGCCGGAGGGGCAGATACGCAGTATTTT. The J gene is TRBJ2-3, the V gene TRBV7-9; D might be TRBD2 (6 bases). The CDR3 spans 16 residues. From germline, CDR1 is SEHNR and CDR2 FQNEAQ (reference sequence). V was cut by 5 bases and J by 4 bases, with 19 bases left in between.

The chain joins TRBV19 to TRBJ1-1, with TRBD1 as a possible D gene (6 bases). V lost 3 bases to trimming and J lost 3 bases, with 17 bases between them. The CDR3 is made up of 16 amino acids. Germline V gene lookup returns CDR1 LNHDA and CDR2 SQIVND (reference sequence). The CDR3 DNA reads as TGTGCCAGTAGTATTGTTGGGGGCGCCTGGCACACTGAAGCTTTCTTT. As protein: CASSIVGGAWHTEAFF.

V gene TRBV19 combines with J gene TRBJ1-5; TRBD1 matches at 9 bases. CDR1 is LNHDA, CDR2 SQIVND, per germline (reference sequence). This CDR3 is built from 15 residues. Trimming removed 3 bases from V and 3 bases from J; junction bases left unmatched: 3. The CDR3 is CASSIRDRVNQPQHF. The CDR3 region has the DNA TGTGCCAGTAGTATCCGGGACAGGGTCAATCAGCCCCAGCATTTT.

V usage is TRBV11-3 and J usage is TRBJ2-1, with TRBD1 matching 10 bases. In germline, CDR1 is SGHNT, CDR2 YENEEA. This CDR3 spans 20 amino acids. V dropped 3 bases and J dropped 1; count of bases not matched to a gene: 15. The CDR3 protein is CASSFELGTGAKSSYNEQFF. The CDR3 region has the DNA TGTGCCAGCAGCTTCGAGCTCGGGACAGGGGCGAAAAGTTCCTACAATGAGCAGTTCTTC.

The chain uses TRBV7-9 and TRBJ2-1; 7 nucleotides agree with TRBD2. This CDR3 has 15 residues. The V segment lost 1 base and the J segment 6 bases; nucleotides outside the gene matches: 6. Germline V CDR1 and CDR2: SEHNR, FQNEAQ (reference sequence). The CDR3 sequence: CASSLGAGALNEQFF. CDR3 in DNA: TGTGCCAGCAGCTTAGGGGCGGGAGCGCTCAATGAGCAGTTCTTC.

This clone was seen just once. The genes are TRBV6-1 and TRBJ2-1; D unresolved. This CDR3 has 15 residues. V lost 0 bases and J lost 12, with 18 bases in between. CDR1 MNHNS and CDR2 SASEGT come from the germline V gene. This CDR3 is CASSEATRPRFGQFF. The CDR3 coding sequence is TGTGCCAGCAGTGAAGCGACCCGTCCGCGATTCGGGCAGTTCTTC.

V and J are TRBV9 and TRBJ2-7, with D tentatively TRBD1 (6 bases). CDR3 size: 15 residues. In germline, CDR1 is SGDLS, CDR2 YYNGEE. The V gene lost 0 bases and the J gene lost 2 bases, with 12 bases spanning the gap. CDR3 in amino acids: CASSVGAQGTYEQYF. The CDR3, as DNA: TGTGCCAGCAGCGTAGGGGCACAGGGTACCTACGAGCAGTACTTC.